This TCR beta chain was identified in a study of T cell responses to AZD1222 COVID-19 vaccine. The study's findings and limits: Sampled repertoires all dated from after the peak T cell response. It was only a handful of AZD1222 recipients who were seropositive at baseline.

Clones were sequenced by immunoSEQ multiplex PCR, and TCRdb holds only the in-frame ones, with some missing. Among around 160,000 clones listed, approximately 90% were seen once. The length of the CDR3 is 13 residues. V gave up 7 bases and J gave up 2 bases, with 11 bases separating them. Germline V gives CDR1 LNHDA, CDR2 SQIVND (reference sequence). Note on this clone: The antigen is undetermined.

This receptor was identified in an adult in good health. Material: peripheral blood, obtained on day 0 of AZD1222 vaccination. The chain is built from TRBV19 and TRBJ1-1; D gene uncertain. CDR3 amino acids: CASNLRFNTEAFF. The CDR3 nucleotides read TGTGCCAGTAATCTAAGGTTCAACACTGAAGCTTTCTTT.